Frequency places the clone carrying this T cell receptor beta chain as medium-sized (0.01 to 0.1%). Its target is unknown. UMI-labeled 5' RACE TRB cDNA libraries were prepared from the cells. After re-calling the 5' RACE reads, TCRdb lists one entry per CDR3 protein, DNA absent. The sample table includes about 53,000 distinct CDR3 sequences. The source of the sample is a study of CXCR3-negative and CXCR3-positive naive CD8 T cells. Study-wide points: In naive cells, CXCR3-negative and CXCR3-positive subsets had similar TRBV-TRBJ usage; memory cells differed. After cryopreservation, expression of CXCR3 was partially reduced, and most assays were run with fresh PBMCs.

Naive CD8+ T cells showed CD45RO-CCR7+CD27+CD95-. Germline-derived CDR1 and CDR2 are SQVTM and ANQGSEA. The CDR3 has 13 amino acids. The clonotype originates from a human donor in good health. Some clones in this sample may be carry-over from other donors' samples. Sequencing used naive CXCR3- CD8+ T cells from blood. Sample subset: CD45RO-CCR7+CD27+CD95- naive CD8+ T cells lacking CXCR3 (TNR3-). The chain has TRBV29-1 and TRBJ2-5. CDR3 sequence: CSVERREQETQYF.